This is a list of T cell receptor beta chains from one sample in a study of CD4 T cells in relation to SARS-CoV-2 and coronaviruses. The method was immunoSEQ multiplex PCR; TCRdb's version includes in-frame clones alone and lacks a portion of them. The table lists around 31,000 clones, approximately 75% of them singletons. No antigens are known for them. Sample: CD4+ T cells from PBMCs, cultured in vitro. These receptors were taken from a human donor in good health. Both conserved end residues are part of each CDR3. A D gene is named only where the DNA matches it firmly. A row's size may be missing; if present it is once, few, many or a size class.

.	TRBV7-9	TRBD2	TRBJ2-1	CASNLPGGASGIYNEQFF	TGTGCCAGCAACCTCCCCGGGGGGGCTAGCGGGATCTACAATGAGCAGTTCTTC
.	TRBV10-3	.	TRBJ1-2	CAIRGDSVYGYTF	TGTGCCATCAGGGGGGACTCCGTTTATGGCTACACCTTC
.	TRBV5-4	.	TRBJ2-5	CASSMDPDYTSQETQYF	TGTGCCAGCAGCATGGACCCAGACTACACCAGCCAAGAGACCCAGTACTTC
.	TRBV20-1	.	TRBJ1-2	CSASGRLGGYTF	TGCAGTGCTAGTGGGAGGCTGGGTGGCTACACCTTC
.	TRBV19	.	TRBJ2-2	CASRLTLTGELFF	TGTGCCAGTAGATTGACACTAACCGGGGAGCTGTTTTTT
.	TRBV5-5	TRBD1	TRBJ2-6	CASTETGRRFAGANVLTF	TGTGCCAGCACCGAGACAGGGCGAAGATTCGCTGGGGCCAACGTCCTGACTTTC
.	TRBV29-1	TRBD2	TRBJ2-3	CSVERLAGGRTQYF	TGCAGCGTTGAACGTCTAGCGGGAGGACGAACGCAGTATTTT
medium-sized	TRBV7-2	.	TRBJ1-2	CASSLGGTGANYGYTF	TGTGCCAGCAGCTTAGGAGGGACGGGGGCAAACTATGGCTACACCTTC
.	TRBV5-1	TRBD1	TRBJ2-5	CASSLQGAWEETQYF	TGCGCCAGCAGCTTGCAGGGGGCATGGGAAGAGACCCAGTACTTC
.	TRBV10-3	TRBD2	TRBJ2-1	CAISESGPSGRSYNEQFF	TGTGCCATCAGTGAGTCAGGCCCTAGCGGCCGCTCCTACAATGAGCAGTTCTTC
.	TRBV25-1	.	TRBJ1-2	CASSESGALANYGYTF	TGTGCCAGCAGTGAATCGGGAGCGCTAGCTAACTATGGCTACACCTTC
.	TRBV11-3	.	TRBJ2-1	CASARRGGYEQFF	TGTGCCAGCGCTCGAAGGGGGGGCTATGAGCAGTTCTTC
.	TRBV5-6	.	TRBJ2-5	CASRGSVFKVSQETQYF	TGTGCCAGCAGAGGGAGCGTATTCAAAGTGTCCCAAGAGACCCAGTACTTC
.	TRBV19	TRBD1	TRBJ2-3	CASTGQGLDTQYF	TGTGCCAGTACCGGACAGGGTCTGGATACGCAGTATTTT
few	TRBV11-2	.	TRBJ2-1	CASSSPTDWSLSVNEQFF	TGTGCCAGCAGCTCCCCTACCGACTGGTCCCTATCTGTCAATGAGCAGTTCTTC
.	TRBV7-3	TRBD2	TRBJ2-1	CASSPSRTSGNNEQFF	TGTGCCAGCAGCCCATCGCGGACTAGCGGGAACAATGAGCAGTTCTTC
.	TRBV11-2	TRBD1	TRBJ1-2	CASSPGTGVNYGYTF	TGTGCCAGCAGCCCCGGGACAGGGGTCAACTATGGCTACACCTTC
.	TRBV19	.	TRBJ1-2	CASRNIPNYGYTF	TGTGCCAGTAGGAACATACCTAACTATGGCTACACCTTC
.	TRBV10-3	.	TRBJ1-2	CAISESIRANYGYTF	TGTGCCATCAGTGAGTCGATCCGAGCGAACTATGGCTACACCTTC
few	TRBV4-1	.	TRBJ1-5	CASSQDLRGGNQPQHF	TGCGCCAGCAGCCAAGATCTCCGGGGCGGAAATCAGCCCCAGCATTTT
few	TRBV7-8	.	TRBJ1-3	CASSLWSLLAGSSRGNTIYF	TGTGCCAGCAGCTTATGGAGTTTATTAGCTGGTTCTTCTCGGGGAAACACCATATATTTT
.	TRBV7-2	.	TRBJ1-2	CASSALRGYTF	TGTGCCAGCAGCGCCCTTCGAGGCTACACCTTC
.	TRBV5-1	.	TRBJ2-7	CASSSPDTYEQYF	TGCGCCAGCAGCTCCCCGGACACATACGAGCAGTACTTC
.	TRBV19	.	TRBJ2-7	CASSNPPVNEQYF	TGTGCCAGTAGTAACCCACCGGTGAACGAGCAGTACTTC
few	TRBV11-3	.	TRBJ2-1	CASSFRGFNEQFF	TGTGCCAGCAGCTTTCGAGGGTTCAATGAGCAGTTCTTC
.	TRBV6-2/TRBV6-3	TRBD1	TRBJ1-5	CASSSMTGYSNQPQHF	TGTGCCAGCAGTTCCATGACAGGGTATAGCAATCAGCCCCAGCATTTT
.	TRBV5-1	TRBD2	TRBJ2-5	CASSSGGGGETQYF	TGCGCCAGCAGCTCCGGGGGGGGTGGAGAGACCCAGTACTTC
.	TRBV9	.	TRBJ2-2	CASSLSRYTGELFF	TGTGCCAGCAGCCTCTCAAGGTACACCGGGGAGCTGTTTTTT
.	TRBV19	TRBD1	TRBJ2-2	CASRTGPGTGELFF	TGTGCCAGCCGGACAGGGCCGGGCACCGGGGAGCTGTTTTTT
.	TRBV6-5	.	TRBJ2-5	CASISLGAGQETQYF	TGTGCCAGCATCAGTCTCGGGGCAGGGCAAGAGACCCAGTACTTC
once	TRBV2	.	TRBJ2-5	CASSATLETQYF	TGTGCCAGCAGTGCCACTCTAGAGACCCAGTACTTC
.	TRBV7-2	.	TRBJ2-7	CASSLLGGNEQYF	TGTGCCAGCAGCCTCTTGGGGGGAAACGAGCAGTACTTC
few	TRBV5-1	TRBD1	TRBJ2-1	CASSQDRGLYNEQFF	TGCGCCAGCAGCCAGGACAGGGGGCTTTACAATGAGCAGTTCTTC
once	TRBV28	.	TRBJ1-1	CASSSPAEVASEAFF	TGTGCCAGCAGTTCACCCGCGGAGGTCGCCTCTGAAGCTTTCTTT
.	TRBV11-2	TRBD2	TRBJ2-1	CASSFFPGGNSYNEQFF	TGTGCCAGCAGCTTCTTCCCGGGAGGTAACTCCTACAATGAGCAGTTCTTC
.	TRBV19	TRBD1	TRBJ1-2	CASSTYGTGDYGYTF	TGTGCCAGTAGTACCTACGGGACAGGAGACTATGGCTACACCTTC
few	TRBV6-2/TRBV6-3	.	TRBJ2-3	CASSSSYVADTQYF	TGTGCCAGCAGTTCCAGTTATGTGGCAGATACGCAGTATTTT
.	TRBV7-2	.	TRBJ1-1	CASSFASGQTNTEAFF	TGTGCCAGCAGCTTTGCCTCCGGGCAGACGAACACTGAAGCTTTCTTT
.	TRBV7-8	.	TRBJ1-3	CASSLEGRGIGSTIYF	TGTGCCAGCAGCTTAGAAGGGAGGGGGATCGGTAGCACCATATATTTT
.	TRBV7-9	TRBD1	TRBJ1-3	CASSSRTGSSGNTIYF	TGTGCCAGCAGCTCCCGGACAGGTTCCTCTGGAAACACCATATATTTT
.	TRBV7-2	TRBD2	TRBJ2-1	CASSLVSGLAGGHEQFF	TGTGCCAGCAGCTTAGTTTCGGGACTAGCGGGAGGTCATGAGCAGTTCTTC
.	TRBV18	.	TRBJ1-1	CASSPRDTEAFF	TGTGCCAGCTCGCCCAGAGACACTGAAGCTTTCTTT
.	TRBV6-6	.	TRBJ2-2	CASSPRGWGTGELFF	TGTGCCAGCAGTCCCCGAGGATGGGGGACCGGGGAGCTGTTTTTT
.	TRBV19	.	TRBJ1-1	CASQLDLDTEAFF	TGTGCCAGTCAGTTGGACCTGGACACTGAAGCTTTCTTT
.	TRBV6-4	.	TRBJ2-2	CASSGRPNTGELFF	TGTGCCAGCAGTGGGAGACCGAACACCGGGGAGCTGTTTTTT
.	TRBV28	.	TRBJ1-5	CASSSQGAANQPQHF	TGTGCCAGCAGTAGCCAGGGCGCCGCCAATCAGCCCCAGCATTTT
.	TRBV6-2/TRBV6-3	.	TRBJ2-7	CASSYSSQIGAYEQYF	TGTGCCAGCAGTTACTCGAGCCAAATTGGGGCCTACGAGCAGTACTTC
once	TRBV11-3	.	TRBJ2-2	CASSLESGGLDTGELFF	TGTGCCAGCAGCTTAGAGTCGGGGGGCCTGGACACCGGGGAGCTGTTTTTT
.	TRBV3-1/TRBV3-2	.	TRBJ1-3	CASSQVGSGNTIYF	TGTGCCAGCAGCCAAGTTGGTTCTGGAAACACCATATATTTT
few	TRBV6-5	.	TRBJ1-5	CASSYRGPSNQPQHF	TGTGCCAGCAGTTATCGAGGTCCTAGCAATCAGCCCCAGCATTTT
.	TRBV5-1	.	TRBJ1-6	CASSLTGKSSPLHF	TGCGCCAGCAGCTTGACCGGTAAAAGTTCACCCCTCCACTTT
.	TRBV7-3	TRBD2	TRBJ2-2	CASSPLGLAGETGELFF	TGTGCCAGCAGCCCCTTAGGACTAGCGGGAGAGACCGGGGAGCTGTTTTTT
.	TRBV18	.	TRBJ2-7	CASSPGGGSYEQYF	TGTGCCAGCTCACCCGGCGGAGGCTCCTACGAGCAGTACTTC